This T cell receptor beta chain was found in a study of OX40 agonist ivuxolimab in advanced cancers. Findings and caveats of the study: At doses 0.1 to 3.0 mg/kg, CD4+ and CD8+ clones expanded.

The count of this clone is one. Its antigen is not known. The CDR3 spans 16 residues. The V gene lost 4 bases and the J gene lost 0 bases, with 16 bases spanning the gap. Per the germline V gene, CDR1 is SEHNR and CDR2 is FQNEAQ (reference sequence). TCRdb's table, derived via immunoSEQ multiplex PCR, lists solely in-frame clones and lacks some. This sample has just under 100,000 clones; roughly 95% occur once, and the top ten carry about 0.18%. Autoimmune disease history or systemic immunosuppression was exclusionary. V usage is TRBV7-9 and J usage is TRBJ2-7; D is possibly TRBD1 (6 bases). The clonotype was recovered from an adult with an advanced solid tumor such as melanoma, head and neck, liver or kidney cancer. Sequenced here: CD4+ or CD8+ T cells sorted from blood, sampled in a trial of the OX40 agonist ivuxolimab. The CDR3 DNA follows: TGTGCCAGCAGCTCACGACAGGAACGATACTCCTACGAGCAGTACTTC. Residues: CASSSRQERYSYEQYF. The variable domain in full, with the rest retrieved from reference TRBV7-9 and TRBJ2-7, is DTGVSQNPRHKITKRGQNVTFRCDPISEHNRLYWYRQTLGQGPEFLTYFQNEAQLEKSRLLSDRFSAERPKGSFSTLEIQRTEQGDSAMYLCASSSRQERYSYEQYFGPGTRLTVT.